The next 4 T cell receptor beta chains were all read from a single sample in a study of cytomegalovirus exposure and HLA in healthy donors listed by TCRdb under 2017. Libraries were made using the immunoSEQ multiplex PCR assay. For the multiplex PCR, a mixture combining 60 forward primers for TCR Vbeta segments and 13 reverse primers for TCR Jbeta segments was used. Here the immuneACCESS table is served through TCRdb, limited to in-frame sequences with V and J called. Missing clones are a known gap in these copies; in checked studies unresolved V genes cover under half, and the rest lacks a known reason. Across this sample there are around 39,000 clones, with around three quarters seen only once. The ten largest make up about 1.5% of the sample. The sequenced sample was PBMCs. These receptors all come from a man between 25 and 39 years old in good health and CMV-seronegative.

This sequence joins TRBV7-2 and TRBJ2-2; 8 nucleotides agree with TRBD1. Germline CDR1 reads SGHTA; CDR2 reads FQGNSA. The CDR3 loop spans 16 amino acids. V lost 1 base, J lost 6 bases, and 7 bases stayed unmatched. The CDR3 here is CASSLGSGTGSGELFF. The DNA of the CDR3 is TGTGCCAGCAGCTTAGGGTCCGGGACAGGATCCGGGGAGCTGTTTTTT.

A single count supports this clone. This rearrangement joins TRBV19 to TRBJ2-5, with 13 bases matching TRBD2. Germline V lookup: CDR1 LNHDA, CDR2 SQIVND (reference sequence). This CDR3 has 15 residues. Trimming took 6 bases from V and 4 from J; bases not matched to a gene: 5. CDR3 amino acids: CASRRLAGGGETQYF. The CDR3 nucleotides are TGTGCCAGTAGAAGACTAGCGGGAGGTGGAGAGACCCAGTACTTC.

The chain employs TRBV19 and TRBJ1-5; 8 nucleotides match TRBD1. V shed 6 bases and J 4 bases; nucleotides not matched to a gene: 2. The germline CDR1 and CDR2 sequences are LNHDA and SQIVND (reference sequence). The CDR3 length is 13 residues. The CDR3 loop is CASRTGGNQPQHF. The CDR3 DNA is TGTGCCAGTAGAACAGGGGGAAATCAGCCCCAGCATTTT.

This clone was found once. The genes are TRBV5-4 and TRBJ2-2, with D tentatively TRBD2 (6 bases). This CDR3 contains 15 residues. With 3 bases removed from V and 4 bases from J, the gap between germline ends came to 13 bases. Germline lookup yields CDR1 SGHNT and CDR2 YYREEE (reference sequence). CDR3 protein: CASSSGRLGTGELFF. Here the CDR3 DNA reads TGTGCCAGCAGCTCCGGGAGACTAGGCACCGGGGAGCTGTTTTTT.